The clone carrying this T cell receptor (beta chain) was recorded many times. Its antigen is undetermined. Patients aged 18 to 65 with hyperthyroidism were newly diagnosed, with duration under 2 months. Thyroid ultrasound, orbital computed tomography, clinical symptoms, and serum thyroxine and TRAb underpinned diagnoses. Germline values: CDR1 SGHNT, CDR2 YENEEA. After removal of 6 bases from V and 4 bases from J, the junction contained 5 bases not matched to a gene. CDR3 length equals 13 residues. This sample stems from a study of T cells in Graves' hyperthyroidism and ophthalmopathy. Notes on the study in general: Ophthalmopathy was told apart from stable hyperthyroidism by a 13 V-J model.

TCR beta CDR3 sequences were amplified from RNA transcripts. When the TCR CDR3 underwent first-round RT-PCR, the HTBI primer set was used. A single record per CDR3 protein comes from TCRdb applying MiXCR to the multiplex PCR reads. The sample shows approximately 620,000 distinct CDR3 sequences, approximately 15% of them seen only once. The rearrangement joins TRBV11-3 to TRBJ2-7, with 8 bases matching TRBD2. This clonotype was sampled from a woman in her twenties or thirties with Graves' hyperthyroidism that later progressed to Graves' ophthalmopathy. The sequenced sample was blood. CDR3 residues: CASRGGGRYEQYF. The DNA for the CDR3 is TGTGCCAGCAGGGGCGGGGGGCGATACGAGCAGTACTTC.